Listed below are T cell receptor beta chains from one sample, sequenced in a study of CD8 T cells in ankylosing spondylitis. A single record per CDR3 protein comes from TCRdb applying MiXCR to the 5' RACE reads. Among 69,000 or so distinct CDR3 sequences listed, approximately 5.3% were seen once. Sequenced input: blood, either unsorted or a sorted T cell fraction (not recorded which). The receptors were gathered from a male donor with ankylosing spondylitis or in good health (not recorded which). Both conserved end residues are part of each CDR3. The order of the fields is D gene, J gene, V gene, clone size, CDR3 DNA, CDR3 protein. The D gene is left open where the match is weak. Some rows have no size entry. The others give once, few or many, or a class for an expanded clone.

D gene: TRBD2
J gene: TRBJ2-3
V gene: TRBV7-2
clone size: many
CDR3 DNA: TGTGCCAGCAGCTTAATCGGCGGGAGGACGGCAGATACGCAGTATTTT
CDR3 protein: CASSLIGGRTADTQYF

D gene: -
J gene: TRBJ2-7
V gene: TRBV5-1
clone size: many
CDR3 DNA: TGCGCCAGCAGCCCTACCTCCTCGGACTGGCTCGGTTACTTC
CDR3 protein: CASSPTSSDWLGYF

D gene: -
J gene: TRBJ2-5
V gene: TRBV12-3/TRBV12-4
clone size: many
CDR3 DNA: TGTGCCAGCACCCGGGCAGGGGGAGGGATGGAGACCCAGTACTTC
CDR3 protein: CASTRAGGGMETQYF

D gene: -
J gene: TRBJ2-4
V gene: TRBV21-1
clone size: many
CDR3 DNA: TGTGCCAGCAGCAAAGCGCTTGAGGGAGCGGGGGGACCAAAAAACATTCAGTACTTC
CDR3 protein: CASSKALEGAGGPKNIQYF

D gene: TRBD2
J gene: TRBJ2-2
V gene: TRBV29-1
clone size: many
CDR3 DNA: TGCAGCGTTCCCGGACCCGGGACTAGCGGTGCGAACACCGGGGAGCTGTTTTTT
CDR3 protein: CSVPGPGTSGANTGELFF

D gene: TRBD2
J gene: TRBJ2-2
V gene: TRBV28
clone size: many
CDR3 DNA: TGTGCCAGCAGTATCCGGACTAGCGGGCCCTTGAACACCGGGGAGCTGTTTTTT
CDR3 protein: CASSIRTSGPLNTGELFF

D gene: -
J gene: TRBJ2-7
V gene: TRBV7-8
clone size: many
CDR3 DNA: TGTGCCAGCAGCTTAGCTCCAGAACCTACCTACGAGCAGTACTTC
CDR3 protein: CASSLAPEPTYEQYF

D gene: -
J gene: TRBJ2-1
V gene: TRBV7-2
clone size: many
CDR3 DNA: TGTGCCAGCAGCCGGATAGGTCCGTACTACAATGAGCAGTTCTTC
CDR3 protein: CASSRIGPYYNEQFF

D gene: -
J gene: TRBJ1-1
V gene: TRBV7-8
clone size: many
CDR3 DNA: TGTGCCAGCAGCTCTCCTCGCGGTGGTTTGCCTGAAGCTTTCTTT
CDR3 protein: CASSSPRGGLPEAFF

D gene: -
J gene: TRBJ1-1
V gene: TRBV6-1
clone size: few
CDR3 DNA: TGTGCCAGCAGTGATAGGACAGCCTTTGAAGCTTTCTTT
CDR3 protein: CASSDRTAFEAFF

D gene: -
J gene: TRBJ2-5
V gene: TRBV7-7
clone size: many
CDR3 DNA: TGTGCTAGCAGCTTCGGACCGGGAGAGACCCAGTACTTC
CDR3 protein: CASSFGPGETQYF

D gene: TRBD1
J gene: TRBJ1-1
V gene: TRBV10-3
clone size: many
CDR3 DNA: TGTGCCATCAGTGAAGGACAGGGGGCCGCTGAAGCTTTCTTT
CDR3 protein: CAISEGQGAAEAFF

D gene: TRBD1
J gene: TRBJ1-2
V gene: TRBV5-5
clone size: many
CDR3 DNA: TGTGCCAGCAGCCTGACAGGGGCGGAGGATGGCTACACCTTC
CDR3 protein: CASSLTGAEDGYTF

D gene: TRBD2
J gene: TRBJ2-1
V gene: TRBV11-2
clone size: many
CDR3 DNA: TGTGCCAGCTGCCCTAGCGGGGCGTACAATGAGCAGTTCTTC
CDR3 protein: CASCPSGAYNEQFF

D gene: -
J gene: TRBJ2-7
V gene: TRBV20-1
clone size: -
CDR3 DNA: TGCAGTGCATCCCAGGCGAACTCCTACGAGCAGTACTTC
CDR3 protein: CSASQANSYEQYF

D gene: -
J gene: TRBJ2-3
V gene: TRBV9
clone size: many
CDR3 DNA: TGTGCCAGCAGCGTAGTAGCTAGCACAGATACGCAGTATTTT
CDR3 protein: CASSVVASTDTQYF

D gene: -
J gene: TRBJ2-1
V gene: TRBV5-1
clone size: many
CDR3 DNA: TGCGCCAGCAGCTTGGGTAGGGTGCCCGATTATGAGCAGTTCTTC
CDR3 protein: CASSLGRVPDYEQFF

D gene: TRBD2
J gene: TRBJ2-5
V gene: TRBV14
clone size: many
CDR3 DNA: TGTGCCAGCAGCCGAACTAGCGTGGAGACCCAGTACTTC
CDR3 protein: CASSRTSVETQYF

D gene: -
J gene: TRBJ1-2
V gene: TRBV20-1
clone size: many
CDR3 DNA: TGCAGTGCTAGGACCGATGGGCAAGGCTACACCTTC
CDR3 protein: CSARTDGQGYTF

D gene: -
J gene: TRBJ2-7
V gene: TRBV7-2
clone size: -
CDR3 DNA: TGTGCCAACAGCTTAATGGAGTCCTCCTACGAGCAGTACTTC
CDR3 protein: CANSLMESSYEQYF

D gene: -
J gene: TRBJ1-1
V gene: TRBV20-1
clone size: many
CDR3 DNA: TGCAGTGCTAGAGATCTCCCCCGCAGGGATGAAGCTTTCTTT
CDR3 protein: CSARDLPRRDEAFF

D gene: -
J gene: TRBJ2-2
V gene: TRBV29-1
clone size: many
CDR3 DNA: TGCAGCGTTGAAGGGGCGTCTCCGCCGAACACCGGGGAGCTGTTTTTT
CDR3 protein: CSVEGASPPNTGELFF

D gene: -
J gene: TRBJ2-5
V gene: TRBV12-3/TRBV12-4
clone size: many
CDR3 DNA: TGTGCCAGCAGTGAGCGAGAGACCCAGTACTTC
CDR3 protein: CASSERETQYF

D gene: -
J gene: TRBJ2-5
V gene: TRBV2
clone size: many
CDR3 DNA: TGTGCCAGCAGTGAAACCCGTCGAGAGACCCAGTACTTC
CDR3 protein: CASSETRRETQYF

D gene: -
J gene: TRBJ2-5
V gene: TRBV20-1
clone size: many
CDR3 DNA: TGCAGTGCTATCCGGGACCTTGGGGAGACCCAGTACTTC
CDR3 protein: CSAIRDLGETQYF

D gene: -
J gene: TRBJ2-1
V gene: TRBV5-6
clone size: many
CDR3 DNA: TGTGCCAGCAGCCCAACTAGCTCCTACAATGAGCAGTTCTTC
CDR3 protein: CASSPTSSYNEQFF

D gene: -
J gene: TRBJ1-5
V gene: TRBV12-3/TRBV12-4
clone size: many
CDR3 DNA: TGTGCCAGCAGATTTAAGGAGGGTCAGCCCCAGCATTTT
CDR3 protein: CASRFKEGQPQHF

D gene: -
J gene: TRBJ2-1
V gene: TRBV5-1
clone size: many
CDR3 DNA: TGCGCCAGCCGACTACGTACGATCAACAATGAGCAGTTCTTC
CDR3 protein: CASRLRTINNEQFF

D gene: TRBD1
J gene: TRBJ1-5
V gene: TRBV2
clone size: many
CDR3 DNA: TGTGCCAGCAGTGAAACAGGGGGCCAGCCCCAGCATTTT
CDR3 protein: CASSETGGQPQHF

D gene: -
J gene: TRBJ2-5
V gene: TRBV7-8
clone size: many
CDR3 DNA: TGTGCCACCTCTTCCGGGACTCAAATCTACCAAGAGACCCAGTACTTC
CDR3 protein: CATSSGTQIYQETQYF

D gene: -
J gene: TRBJ1-1
V gene: TRBV18
clone size: many
CDR3 DNA: TGTGCCAGCTCACCATCGATTTACAGTTCCACTGAAGCTTTCTTT
CDR3 protein: CASSPSIYSSTEAFF

D gene: -
J gene: TRBJ1-1
V gene: TRBV5-1
clone size: many
CDR3 DNA: TGCGCCAGCAGTGGGGACAACCTCATGAACACTGAAGCTTTCTTT
CDR3 protein: CASSGDNLMNTEAFF

D gene: TRBD2
J gene: TRBJ2-1
V gene: TRBV11-2
clone size: many
CDR3 DNA: TGTGCCAGCAGCTTAAGACTAGCTAACCGAGTCAGCTCCTACAATGAGCAGTTCTTC
CDR3 protein: CASSLRLANRVSSYNEQFF

D gene: -
J gene: TRBJ2-7
V gene: TRBV27
clone size: many
CDR3 DNA: TGTGCCAGCAGTTTATCGGGGACCATCTACGAGCAGTACTTC
CDR3 protein: CASSLSGTIYEQYF

D gene: -
J gene: TRBJ1-1
V gene: TRBV28
clone size: many
CDR3 DNA: TGTGCCAGCAGTCCCTCCCTGGGCACAGTCACTGAAGCTTTCTTT
CDR3 protein: CASSPSLGTVTEAFF

D gene: TRBD1
J gene: TRBJ2-7
V gene: TRBV29-1
clone size: many
CDR3 DNA: TGCAGCGTGAACTTACCGGGACAGGCTTCCTACGAGCAGTACTTC
CDR3 protein: CSVNLPGQASYEQYF

D gene: -
J gene: TRBJ1-2
V gene: TRBV7-9
clone size: -
CDR3 DNA: TGTGCCAGCAGCTTTTCGGCTTGGGGGGGTCGGAACTATGGCTACACCTTC
CDR3 protein: CASSFSAWGGRNYGYTF

D gene: -
J gene: TRBJ2-5
V gene: TRBV20-1
clone size: many
CDR3 DNA: TGCAGTGCTCTAAACAGGGCAGAGACCCAGTACTTC
CDR3 protein: CSALNRAETQYF

D gene: -
J gene: TRBJ2-7
V gene: TRBV6-2/TRBV6-3
clone size: many
CDR3 DNA: TGTGCCAGCAGTCCTGGGGGCGGCGAGCAGTACTTC
CDR3 protein: CASSPGGGEQYF

D gene: -
J gene: TRBJ2-1
V gene: TRBV10-2
clone size: many
CDR3 DNA: TGCGCCAGCAGCGCGGCGGGGCCCTACAATGAGCAGTTCTTC
CDR3 protein: CASSAAGPYNEQFF

D gene: TRBD1
J gene: TRBJ1-3
V gene: TRBV30
clone size: many
CDR3 DNA: TGTGCCTGGACCCAGGGGGCAAACACCATATATTTT
CDR3 protein: CAWTQGANTIYF

D gene: TRBD1
J gene: TRBJ1-6
V gene: TRBV20-1
clone size: many
CDR3 DNA: TGCAGTGCTAGTGCAGGGGGGAGAAATTCACCCCTCCACTTT
CDR3 protein: CSASAGGRNSPLHF

D gene: -
J gene: TRBJ2-2
V gene: TRBV7-3
clone size: many
CDR3 DNA: TGTGCCAGCAGCTTAACCCCTCTACAGGGTCCCCGGGAGCTGTTTTTT
CDR3 protein: CASSLTPLQGPRELFF

D gene: TRBD2
J gene: TRBJ2-1
V gene: TRBV12-3/TRBV12-4
clone size: many
CDR3 DNA: TGTGCCAGCAGTTTACGGGCTAGCGGGGGCCGCGAACGTGAGCAGTTCTTC
CDR3 protein: CASSLRASGGREREQFF

D gene: -
J gene: TRBJ1-1
V gene: TRBV19
clone size: many
CDR3 DNA: TGTGCCAGTAGTACCACGGGGTGGGGTCCTAACACTGAAGCTTTCTTT
CDR3 protein: CASSTTGWGPNTEAFF

D gene: -
J gene: TRBJ1-1
V gene: TRBV10-3
clone size: -
CDR3 DNA: TGTGCCATCAGTGGGGGGGGGACTGAAGCTTTCTTT
CDR3 protein: CAISGGGTEAFF

D gene: -
J gene: TRBJ2-3
V gene: TRBV29-1
clone size: many
CDR3 DNA: TGCAGCGGAAAATCGGGACTCACAGATACGCAGTATTTT
CDR3 protein: CSGKSGLTDTQYF

D gene: -
J gene: TRBJ1-1
V gene: TRBV27
clone size: many
CDR3 DNA: TGTGCCAGCAGTTTAAGGCAGGGTCACCTCGGGGCTTTCTTT
CDR3 protein: CASSLRQGHLGAFF

D gene: TRBD2
J gene: TRBJ2-4
V gene: TRBV5-1
clone size: many
CDR3 DNA: TGCGCCAGCAGCCCCGGACTAGCGGGGGTTGATAGCATTCAGTACTTC
CDR3 protein: CASSPGLAGVDSIQYF

D gene: TRBD1
J gene: TRBJ1-6
V gene: TRBV6-5
clone size: many
CDR3 DNA: TGTGCCAGCAGTTACTTCGGGACAGTGAATTCACCCCTCCACTTT
CDR3 protein: CASSYFGTVNSPLHF

D gene: -
J gene: TRBJ2-1
V gene: TRBV12-3/TRBV12-4
clone size: many
CDR3 DNA: TGTGCCAGCAGGAGAGCAGGGATTTCCTACAATGAGCAGTTCTTC
CDR3 protein: CASRRAGISYNEQFF

D gene: -
J gene: TRBJ2-1
V gene: TRBV27
clone size: many
CDR3 DNA: TGTGCCAGCAGTTCTCTAGGAAATGAGCAGTTCTTC
CDR3 protein: CASSSLGNEQFF

D gene: -
J gene: TRBJ1-1
V gene: TRBV14
clone size: many
CDR3 DNA: TGTGCCAGCAGCCAACCGGGGAGGGGCACGGACACTGAAGCTTTCTTT
CDR3 protein: CASSQPGRGTDTEAFF

D gene: -
J gene: TRBJ2-7
V gene: TRBV28
clone size: many
CDR3 DNA: TGTGCCACGACGATAGTGGGCGAGCAGTACTTC
CDR3 protein: CATTIVGEQYF

D gene: TRBD1
J gene: TRBJ1-2
V gene: TRBV20-1
clone size: many
CDR3 DNA: TGCAGTGCGGCGACAGGGAAAGACGATGGCTACACCTTC
CDR3 protein: CSAATGKDDGYTF

D gene: -
J gene: TRBJ2-7
V gene: TRBV3-1
clone size: many
CDR3 DNA: TGTGCCAGCAGCCAACTTCCCGGGACGACACACTACGAGCAGTACTTC
CDR3 protein: CASSQLPGTTHYEQYF

D gene: -
J gene: TRBJ1-6
V gene: TRBV18
clone size: many
CDR3 DNA: TGTGCCAGCTCAGACACAGGGCTGTCCCTCCACTTT
CDR3 protein: CASSDTGLSLHF

D gene: -
J gene: TRBJ1-6
V gene: TRBV7-2
clone size: -
CDR3 DNA: TGTGCCAGCAGCTCCACTGGGCGGAATTCACCCCTCCACTTT
CDR3 protein: CASSSTGRNSPLHF

D gene: TRBD1
J gene: TRBJ1-6
V gene: TRBV2
clone size: many
CDR3 DNA: TGTGCCAGCAGTGAACAGGACAGGTTTTCACCCCTCCACTTT
CDR3 protein: CASSEQDRFSPLHF